What follows are 25 T cell receptor beta chains derived from one specimen sequenced in a study of T cells expressing NK-cell markers. TCRdb reprocessed the 5' RACE reads, keeping one entry per CDR3 protein, no DNA. The sample holds about 460,000 distinct CDR3 sequences. The sequenced material came from blood T cells: a sorted CD56 or NKG2C T cell subset, CD4+ or CD8+ T cells, or bulk PBMC T cells (not recorded which). The source is a woman between 45 and 65 years old in good health.

The rearrangement joins TRBV3-1 to TRBJ1-1. Germline V CDR1 and CDR2: LGHDT, YNNKEL (reference sequence). This CDR3 has 15 amino acids. The CDR3 here is CASSQDLAKNTEAFF.

V is TRBV4-1 and J is TRBJ2-3. The CDR3 consists of 11 residues. The germline CDR1 and CDR2 sequences are MGHRA and YSYEKL. CDR3 amino acids: CASSQLSTQYF.

CDR3 region: CASSWGARPNNSPLHF. The genes are TRBV5-5 and TRBJ1-6; TCRdb selects TRBD1, and the lack of DNA leaves this call unchecked. The CDR3 is 16 amino acids. The germline gives CDR1 SGHKS, CDR2 YYEKEE (reference sequence). The full variable domain, completed using reference TRBV5-5 and TRBJ1-6, is DAGVTQSPTHLIKTRGQQVTLRCSPISGHKSVSWYQQVLGQGPQFIFQYYEKEERGRGNFPDRFSARQFPNYSSELNVNALLLGDSALYLCASSWGARPNNSPLHFGNGTRLTVT.

The chain combines TRBV5-1 with TRBJ2-3; TCRdb lists TRBD2, though no DNA is available to test this call. This CDR3 is 15 amino acids long. Germline CDR1 and CDR2: SGHRS and YFSETQ. The CDR3 spells CASSFDGGTTDTQYF.

The V gene is TRBV19, the J gene TRBJ1-2; with no DNA, the TCRdb D assignment of TRBD1 cannot be verified. Germline-derived CDR1 and CDR2 are LNHDA and SQIVND (reference sequence). This CDR3 comprises 15 residues. CDR3: CASSSMTGANYGYTF.

The chain combines TRBV10-3 with TRBJ2-5; with no DNA, the TCRdb D assignment of TRBD2 cannot be verified. The CDR3 length is 14 residues. CDR1 and CDR2 from the germline V gene are ENHRY and SYGVKD. This chain's CDR3 is CAISEASGGGTQYF.

V gene TRBV7-2 combines with J gene TRBJ2-3; TCRdb's D call, TRBD2, is unchecked because there is no DNA. The CDR3 has 13 residues. Germline V gives CDR1 SGHTA, CDR2 FQGNSA. The CDR3 spells CAAERESPDTQYF.

The chain is built from TRBV7-9 and TRBJ2-5; TCRdb picks TRBD2, but there is no DNA to check that call. The length of the CDR3 is 14 residues. CDR1 SEHNR and CDR2 FQNEAQ come from the germline V gene (reference sequence). The CDR3 reads CASSLDGSRETQYF. Variable domain in full (rest from reference TRBV7-9 and TRBJ2-5): DTGVSQNPRHKITKRGQNVTFRCDPISEHNRLYWYRQTLGQGPEFLTYFQNEAQLEKSRLLSDRFSAERPKGSFSTLEIQRTEQGDSAMYLCASSLDGSRETQYFGPGTRLLVL.

This chain links TRBV29-1 with TRBJ2-2. There are 12 residues in the CDR3. Germline V CDR1 and CDR2: SQVTM, ANQGSEA. CDR3 sequence reads: CSVSRGSGELFF.

The V call is TRBV5-1, the J call TRBJ2-3; TCRdb's D call, TRBD2, is unchecked because there is no DNA. The germline V gene has CDR1 SGHRS and CDR2 YFSETQ. The CDR3 totals 17 residues. The CDR3 region is CASSFGRGTSGTDTQYF.

V usage is TRBV5-1 and J usage is TRBJ2-3; TCRdb returns TRBD1, unconfirmable since there is no DNA. Germline V gene data show CDR1 as SGHRS and CDR2 as YFSETQ. This CDR3 has 16 residues. Here the CDR3 reads CASSSTPTSSTDTQYF.

The V call is TRBV10-3, the J call TRBJ2-7; TCRdb lists TRBD2, though no DNA is available to test this call. Germline CDR1 reads ENHRY; CDR2 reads SYGVKD. The CDR3 is made up of 14 amino acids. CDR3 protein: CAIGLAGTTFEQYF.

This chain links TRBV5-1 with TRBJ2-1. The V gene's germline CDR1 is SGHRS and CDR2 YFSETQ. CDR3 size: 12 residues. CDR3 protein: CASSWGRDEQFF.

The rearrangement uses TRBV29-1 and TRBJ2-1; the TCRdb D gene call, TRBD2, has no DNA to confirm it. Germline CDR1 reads SQVTM; CDR2 reads ANQGSEA. The CDR3 extends over 12 amino acids. CDR3 amino acids: CSVEEDLALAFF.

The chain links TRBV7-8 to TRBJ2-7; lacking DNA, the TRBD2 call made by TCRdb goes unchecked. Germline-derived CDR1 and CDR2 are SGHVS and FQNEAQ. CDR3 length: 17 residues. The CDR3 reads CASSSSVVAGILYEQYF.

The chain carries TRBV28 and TRBJ2-7; the D gene TCRdb calls, TRBD1, cannot be checked with no DNA. CDR1 is MDHEN, CDR2 SYDVKM, per germline. This CDR3 comprises 16 residues. CDR3 sequence: CASSPNGQLGVYEQYF.

This chain connects TRBV5-5 to TRBJ2-1; TCRdb calls TRBD2, which cannot be checked without DNA. Germline V gene data show CDR1 as SGHKS and CDR2 as YYEKEE (reference sequence). There are 16 residues in the CDR3. CDR3 sequence: CASSPGVGLHRHEQFF.

This chain connects TRBV5-6 to TRBJ2-3; TCRdb picks TRBD2, but there is no DNA to check that call. Germline V gives CDR1 SGHDT, CDR2 YYEEEE. CDR3 length: 20 amino acids. The CDR3 loop is CASRSWMGLAGGSSTDTQYF.

V is TRBV27 and J is TRBJ1-2. This CDR3 is built from 13 residues. Germline assignment: CDR1 MNHEY and CDR2 SMNVEV (reference sequence). The CDR3 reads CASRPRAGGGYTF.

This sequence joins TRBV11-2 and TRBJ2-5; TCRdb outputs TRBD2, but without DNA this stays unchecked. The CDR3 consists of 14 residues. Per germline, CDR1 SGHAT and CDR2 FQNNGV. CDR3 sequence reads: CASSSMTERETQYF.

The chain couples TRBV2 to TRBJ2-7; TCRdb's D call of TRBD2 is untestable without DNA. The germline V gene has CDR1 SNHLY and CDR2 FYNNEI. There are 14 residues in the CDR3. CDR3: CASQREESSYEQYF.

This chain uses TRBV12-3 or TRBV12-4 with TRBJ2-7; TCRdb proposes TRBD2, but this gene call is untestable without DNA. This CDR3 contains 14 residues. This chain's CDR3 is CASSPPEGLYEQYF.

This rearrangement joins TRBV6-1 to TRBJ2-5; there is no DNA to check the TCRdb D call of TRBD2. Germline-derived CDR1 and CDR2 are MNHNS and SASEGT. This CDR3 region has 15 residues. CDR3 in amino acids: CASSEGRWVQETQYF.

The chain recombines TRBV18 with TRBJ2-2; TCRdb reports TRBD2, a call that lacks DNA to check it against. The CDR3 has 14 residues. Germline V gene lookup returns CDR1 KGHSH and CDR2 LQKENI. The CDR3 here is CASSPKAGAGELFF.

The chain joins TRBV27 to TRBJ2-3; TCRdb picks TRBD1, but there is no DNA to check that call. The germline CDR1 and CDR2 sequences are MNHEY and SMNVEV (reference sequence). The CDR3 spans 14 residues. The chain's CDR3 is CASSAWTGTDTQYF.